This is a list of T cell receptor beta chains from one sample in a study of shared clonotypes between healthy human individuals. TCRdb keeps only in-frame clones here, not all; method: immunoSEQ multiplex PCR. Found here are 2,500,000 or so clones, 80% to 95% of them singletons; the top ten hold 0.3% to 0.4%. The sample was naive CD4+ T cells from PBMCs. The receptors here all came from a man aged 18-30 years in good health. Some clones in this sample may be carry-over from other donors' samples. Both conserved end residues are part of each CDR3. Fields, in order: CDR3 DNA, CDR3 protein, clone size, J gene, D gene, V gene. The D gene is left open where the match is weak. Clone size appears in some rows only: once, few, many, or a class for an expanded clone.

DNA: TGTGCCAGCAGCTTAGATAGACTACCCCAAGAGACCCAGTACTTC
CDR3: CASSLDRLPQETQYF
size: NA
J: TRBJ2-5
D: NA
V: TRBV11-2

DNA: TGCGCCAGCAGCCAAGATCCCGGGAGCTACAATGAGCAGTTCTTC
CDR3: CASSQDPGSYNEQFF
size: NA
J: TRBJ2-1
D: NA
V: TRBV4-3

DNA: TGTGCCAGCAGCCCCGGGACTAGCGGAACCGGGGAGCTGTTTTTT
CDR3: CASSPGTSGTGELFF
size: NA
J: TRBJ2-2
D: TRBD2
V: TRBV5-4

DNA: TGTGCCAGCAGTGTGGGCCGTGGCTCTGGGGCCAACGTCCTGACTTTC
CDR3: CASSVGRGSGANVLTF
size: NA
J: TRBJ2-6
D: NA
V: TRBV2

DNA: TGTGCCAGCAGCCGATCCTATCTGCCGGGACAGGCCTACAATGAGCAGTTCTTC
CDR3: CASSRSYLPGQAYNEQFF
size: NA
J: TRBJ2-1
D: TRBD1
V: TRBV7-3

DNA: TGTGCCAGCTCGCCTGGCTCCATGCCCGGGGAGCTGTTTTTT
CDR3: CASSPGSMPGELFF
size: NA
J: TRBJ2-2
D: NA
V: TRBV18

DNA: TGTGCCAGCAGCCTAGGGGGCAGTAATGAAAAACTGTTTTTT
CDR3: CASSLGGSNEKLFF
size: once
J: TRBJ1-4
D: TRBD1
V: TRBV5-4

DNA: TGTGCCAGCAGACAGAACGTGGGCACTGAAGCTTTCTTT
CDR3: CASRQNVGTEAFF
size: NA
J: TRBJ1-1
D: NA
V: TRBV7-8

DNA: TGTGCCAGCAGCCTCGACCTAAGGACAGATACGCAGTATTTT
CDR3: CASSLDLRTDTQYF
size: NA
J: TRBJ2-3
D: NA
V: TRBV21-1

DNA: TGCGCCAGCAGCTTGGCGGGTAATGAGCAGTTCTTC
CDR3: CASSLAGNEQFF
size: NA
J: TRBJ2-1
D: NA
V: TRBV5-1

DNA: TGTGCCAGCAGTTTAAGGCAGGGGGCGCGAGGGATCGGGGAGCTGTTTTTT
CDR3: CASSLRQGARGIGELFF
size: NA
J: TRBJ2-2
D: TRBD1
V: TRBV28

DNA: TGCGCCAGCAGCCCGCGGGTTGCGGGAGGTGAGGAGACCCAGTACTTC
CDR3: CASSPRVAGGEETQYF
size: NA
J: TRBJ2-5
D: TRBD2
V: TRBV5-1

DNA: TGTGCCAGCAGCTTAACCCAGGGGGCCTCTGGAAACACCATATATTTT
CDR3: CASSLTQGASGNTIYF
size: once
J: TRBJ1-3
D: TRBD1
V: TRBV7-8

DNA: TGTGCCAGCACACCGACCCCAAGGACAGGCACATTGTACTTC
CDR3: CASTPTPRTGTLYF
size: NA
J: TRBJ2-5
D: TRBD1
V: TRBV28

DNA: TGTGCCAGCAGCTTAGTGTCCGGGGTGACCGGGGAGCTGTTTTTT
CDR3: CASSLVSGVTGELFF
size: NA
J: TRBJ2-2
D: NA
V: TRBV11-2

DNA: TGCAGCGTTGAAGGGATCACATCTACGATTAACTATGGCTACACCTTC
CDR3: CSVEGITSTINYGYTF
size: NA
J: TRBJ1-2
D: NA
V: TRBV29-1